This T cell receptor (beta chain) originates from a study of blood T cells in healthy people across ages. The study drew donors from healthy Caucasian individuals in Russia aged roughly 6 to 95. It was around 9 milliliters of peripheral blood that were drawn from each donor. A J-beta primer mix and a sample-barcoded 5' primer were used in a second PCR of about 6 to 12 cycles. A template-switch adaptor with 12 random nucleotides tagged each cDNA molecule. Each CDR3 protein gets one entry after TCRdb re-called the 5' RACE reads with MiXCR. Of some 1.4 million distinct CDR3 sequences in the sample, 35% to 45% were seen once. Points from the study as a whole: More naive CD4+ cells and higher diversity were found in long-lived than in aged donors.

The CDR3 spans 16 residues. V was pared by 4 bases and J by 2 bases, with 7 bases of the junction left unmatched. Germline assignment: CDR1 MNHEY and CDR2 SVGAGI. Worth noting for this clonotype: Its antigen remains unidentified.

The TCR sequence derives from a woman in her late teens or twenties in good health. The chain recombines TRBV6-5 with TRBJ1-4, with 7 bases identical to TRBD1. The sample consisted of blood. The CDR3 region is CASSSNRGLTNEKLFF. Here the CDR3 DNA reads TGTGCCAGCAGTTCGAACAGGGGCCTGACTAATGAAAAACTGTTTTTT.